These T cell receptor beta chains were read from a single sample in a study of T cell responses to AZD1222 COVID-19 vaccine. The protocol was immunoSEQ multiplex PCR, while the TCRdb copy is restricted to in-frame clones and leaves out a portion. This table holds approximately 92,000 clones, approximately 91% found once. Specimen: peripheral blood, collected on day 0 of AZD1222 vaccination. Source of these receptors: an adult in good health. Both conserved end residues are part of each CDR3. Each record gives: V gene, CDR3 length, J gene, D gene, CDR3 protein. The D gene is left open where the match is weak.

v_gene: TRBV3-1/TRBV3-2
len: 13
j_gene: TRBJ1-2
d_gene: -
CDR3aa: CASSQAGDYGYTF

v_gene: TRBV5-1
len: 14
j_gene: TRBJ1-4
d_gene: TRBD1
CDR3aa: CASSEGQGHEKLFF

v_gene: TRBV5-1
len: 14
j_gene: TRBJ1-1
d_gene: -
CDR3aa: CASSFGTGNTEAFF

v_gene: TRBV30
len: 14
j_gene: TRBJ2-7
d_gene: -
CDR3aa: CAWSKGSQGLLQYF

v_gene: TRBV9
len: 15
j_gene: TRBJ2-2
d_gene: -
CDR3aa: CASSVQQANTGELFF

v_gene: TRBV28
len: 14
j_gene: TRBJ2-4
d_gene: -
CDR3aa: CASSSGPEREIQYF

v_gene: TRBV7-3
len: 18
j_gene: TRBJ2-3
d_gene: TRBD2
CDR3aa: CASSLTKASGGSTDTQYF

v_gene: TRBV7-9
len: 15
j_gene: TRBJ2-7
d_gene: TRBD1
CDR3aa: CASSLEGQGGYEQYF

v_gene: TRBV20-1
len: 11
j_gene: TRBJ1-2
d_gene: TRBD1
CDR3aa: CSADRVGGYTF

v_gene: TRBV5-1
len: 15
j_gene: TRBJ2-5
d_gene: -
CDR3aa: CASSLLPQGQETQYF

v_gene: TRBV4-1
len: 15
j_gene: TRBJ2-7
d_gene: TRBD1
CDR3aa: CASSQDQGVGYEQYF

v_gene: TRBV5-1
len: 14
j_gene: TRBJ1-2
d_gene: -
CDR3aa: CASSLGQLAYGYTF

v_gene: TRBV18
len: 16
j_gene: TRBJ2-1
d_gene: TRBD2
CDR3aa: CASSPPLAGGPGEQFF

v_gene: TRBV5-1
len: 13
j_gene: TRBJ1-5
d_gene: -
CDR3aa: CASRDSLDQPQHF

v_gene: TRBV5-1
len: 15
j_gene: TRBJ2-1
d_gene: TRBD2
CDR3aa: CASTPGGTTNNEQFF

v_gene: TRBV5-1
len: 12
j_gene: TRBJ1-3
d_gene: -
CDR3aa: CASRDSGNTIYF

v_gene: TRBV7-2
len: 14
j_gene: TRBJ1-3
d_gene: -
CDR3aa: CASSPRARGYTIYF

v_gene: TRBV10-3
len: 14
j_gene: TRBJ2-2
d_gene: TRBD1
CDR3aa: CAISPDRGTGELFF

v_gene: TRBV4-1
len: 15
j_gene: TRBJ1-5
d_gene: -
CDR3aa: CASSQGILSNQPQHF

v_gene: TRBV28
len: 13
j_gene: TRBJ2-7
d_gene: TRBD2
CDR3aa: CASSTSGGREQYF

v_gene: TRBV7-7
len: 15
j_gene: TRBJ2-7
d_gene: -
CDR3aa: CASSLGVGNSYEQYF

v_gene: TRBV3-1/TRBV3-2
len: 15
j_gene: TRBJ2-4
d_gene: TRBD2
CDR3aa: CASSLAGGAKNIQYF

v_gene: TRBV30
len: 18
j_gene: TRBJ1-4
d_gene: -
CDR3aa: CAWRSARDSRATNEKLFF

v_gene: TRBV9
len: 15
j_gene: TRBJ1-2
d_gene: -
CDR3aa: CASSVGGLAWEGYTF

v_gene: TRBV10-3
len: 14
j_gene: TRBJ2-7
d_gene: TRBD1
CDR3aa: CATTRDSNSYEQYF

v_gene: TRBV6-5
len: 14
j_gene: TRBJ1-2
d_gene: -
CDR3aa: CASNPQSREGGYTF

v_gene: TRBV13
len: 13
j_gene: TRBJ1-1
d_gene: -
CDR3aa: CASSYPGLAEAFF

v_gene: TRBV7-2
len: 12
j_gene: TRBJ2-7
d_gene: -
CDR3aa: CASSLSGIEQYF

v_gene: TRBV7-2
len: 12
j_gene: TRBJ2-7
d_gene: -
CDR3aa: CASSSQGPEQYF

v_gene: TRBV27
len: 15
j_gene: TRBJ1-3
d_gene: -
CDR3aa: CASGMGRLSGNTIYF

v_gene: TRBV23-1
len: 16
j_gene: TRBJ2-2
d_gene: TRBD1
CDR3aa: CASSQANWTGTGELFF

v_gene: TRBV11-3
len: 15
j_gene: TRBJ2-1
d_gene: -
CDR3aa: CASSLGGRGIDEQFF

v_gene: TRBV20-1
len: 14
j_gene: TRBJ2-4
d_gene: TRBD1
CDR3aa: CSASRQGAKNIQYF

v_gene: TRBV6-6
len: 15
j_gene: TRBJ1-2
d_gene: -
CDR3aa: CASSYGSGVIYGYTF

v_gene: TRBV2
len: 13
j_gene: TRBJ2-2
d_gene: TRBD1
CDR3aa: CASSRQGAGELFF

v_gene: TRBV19
len: 14
j_gene: TRBJ2-3
d_gene: -
CDR3aa: CASSTVTVTDTQYF

v_gene: TRBV5-6
len: 15
j_gene: TRBJ1-1
d_gene: -
CDR3aa: CASSLVPGRSTEAFF

v_gene: TRBV11-1
len: 13
j_gene: TRBJ2-1
d_gene: -
CDR3aa: CASSARGANEQFF

v_gene: TRBV6-5
len: 13
j_gene: TRBJ1-5
d_gene: -
CDR3aa: CASSYEGNQPQHF

v_gene: TRBV18
len: 13
j_gene: TRBJ2-1
d_gene: -
CDR3aa: CASSPGPYNEQFF

v_gene: TRBV24-1
len: 13
j_gene: TRBJ2-1
d_gene: -
CDR3aa: CATSDATYNEQFF

v_gene: TRBV19
len: 15
j_gene: TRBJ1-4
d_gene: -
CDR3aa: CASSNQGGGNEKLFF

v_gene: TRBV19
len: 12
j_gene: TRBJ2-7
d_gene: -
CDR3aa: CASSIPGYEQYF

v_gene: TRBV15
len: 15
j_gene: TRBJ2-1
d_gene: -
CDR3aa: CATSRGWDSDNEQFF

v_gene: TRBV19
len: 14
j_gene: TRBJ1-5
d_gene: -
CDR3aa: CASSIPGSNQPQHF

v_gene: TRBV19
len: 14
j_gene: TRBJ1-3
d_gene: TRBD1
CDR3aa: CAIGQGAPGNTIYF

v_gene: TRBV27
len: 15
j_gene: TRBJ1-1
d_gene: -
CDR3aa: CASSLRGSSRTEAFF